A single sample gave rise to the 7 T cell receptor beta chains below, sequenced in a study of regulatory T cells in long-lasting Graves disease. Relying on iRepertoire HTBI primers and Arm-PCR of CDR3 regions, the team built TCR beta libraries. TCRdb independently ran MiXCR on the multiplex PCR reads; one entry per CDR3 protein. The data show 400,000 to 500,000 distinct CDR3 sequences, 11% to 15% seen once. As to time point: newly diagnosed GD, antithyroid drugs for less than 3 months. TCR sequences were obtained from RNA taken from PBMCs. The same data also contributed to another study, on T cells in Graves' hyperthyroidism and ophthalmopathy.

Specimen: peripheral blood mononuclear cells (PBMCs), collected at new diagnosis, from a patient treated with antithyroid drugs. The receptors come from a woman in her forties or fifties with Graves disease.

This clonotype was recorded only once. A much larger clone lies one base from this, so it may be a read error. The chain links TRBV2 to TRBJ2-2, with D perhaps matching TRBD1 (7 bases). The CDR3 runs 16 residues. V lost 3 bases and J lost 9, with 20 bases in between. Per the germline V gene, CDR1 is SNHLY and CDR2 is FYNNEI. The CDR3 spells CASSEQEGANTRELFF. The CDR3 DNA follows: TGTGCCAGCAGTGAGCAGGAGGGGGCGAATACCAGGGAGCTGTTTTTT.

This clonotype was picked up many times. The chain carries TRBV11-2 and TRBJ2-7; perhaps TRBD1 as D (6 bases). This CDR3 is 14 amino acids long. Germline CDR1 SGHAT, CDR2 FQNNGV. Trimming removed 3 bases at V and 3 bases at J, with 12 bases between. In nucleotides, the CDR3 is TGTGCCAGCAGCTTCTCAGGGGCTATCTACGAGCAGTACTTC. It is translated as CASSFSGAIYEQYF.

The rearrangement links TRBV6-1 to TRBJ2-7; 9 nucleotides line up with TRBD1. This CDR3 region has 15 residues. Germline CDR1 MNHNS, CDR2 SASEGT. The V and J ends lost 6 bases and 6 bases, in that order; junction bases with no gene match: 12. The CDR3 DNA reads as TGTGCCAGCAGCATACCGGGACAGGGACAAAGCGAGCAGTACTTC. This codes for CASSIPGQGQSEQYF.

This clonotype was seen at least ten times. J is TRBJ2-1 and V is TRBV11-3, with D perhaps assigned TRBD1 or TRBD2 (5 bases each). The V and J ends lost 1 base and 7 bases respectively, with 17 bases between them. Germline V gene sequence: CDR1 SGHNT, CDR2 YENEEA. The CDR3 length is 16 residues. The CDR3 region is CASSLGWDRELNEQFF. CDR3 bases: TGTGCCAGCAGCTTAGGATGGGACCGCGAGTTAAATGAGCAGTTCTTC. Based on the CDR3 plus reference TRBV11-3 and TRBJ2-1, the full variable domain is EAGVVQSPRYKIIEKKQPVAFWCNPISGHNTLYWYLQNLGQGPELLIRYENEEAVDDSQLPKDRFSAERLKGVDSTLKIQPAELGDSAVYLCASSLGWDRELNEQFFGPGTRLTVL.

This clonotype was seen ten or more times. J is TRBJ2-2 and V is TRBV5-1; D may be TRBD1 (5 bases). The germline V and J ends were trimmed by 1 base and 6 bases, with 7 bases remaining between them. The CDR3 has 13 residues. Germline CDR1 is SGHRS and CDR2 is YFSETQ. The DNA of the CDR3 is TGCGCCAGCAGCTTGAGACAGCCCGGGGAGCTGTTTTTT. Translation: CASSLRQPGELFF.

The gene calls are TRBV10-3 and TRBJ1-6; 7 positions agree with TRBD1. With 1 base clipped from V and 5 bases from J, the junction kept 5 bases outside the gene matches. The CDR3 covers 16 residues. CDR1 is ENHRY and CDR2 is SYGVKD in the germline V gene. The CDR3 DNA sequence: TGTGCCATCAGTGAGTGGCAGGGGGTAGATAATTCACCCCTCCACTTT. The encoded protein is CAISEWQGVDNSPLHF.

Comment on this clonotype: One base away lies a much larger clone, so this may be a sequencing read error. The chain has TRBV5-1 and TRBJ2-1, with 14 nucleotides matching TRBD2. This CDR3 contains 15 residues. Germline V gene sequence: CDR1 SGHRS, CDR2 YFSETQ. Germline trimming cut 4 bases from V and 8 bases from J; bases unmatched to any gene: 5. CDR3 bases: TGCGCCAGCAGCCACGGGACTAGCGGGGGCCATGAGCAGTTCTTC. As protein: CASSHGTSGGHEQFF.